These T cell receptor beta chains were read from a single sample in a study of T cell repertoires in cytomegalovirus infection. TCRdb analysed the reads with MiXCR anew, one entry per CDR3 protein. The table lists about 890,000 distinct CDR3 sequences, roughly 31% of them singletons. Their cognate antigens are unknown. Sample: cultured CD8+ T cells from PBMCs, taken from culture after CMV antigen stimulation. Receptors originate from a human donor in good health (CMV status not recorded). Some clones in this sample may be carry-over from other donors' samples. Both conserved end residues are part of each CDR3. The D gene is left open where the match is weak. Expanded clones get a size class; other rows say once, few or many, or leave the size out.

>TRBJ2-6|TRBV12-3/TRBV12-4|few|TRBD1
CASSSTTGVGANVLTF
TGTGCCAGCAGTTCGACAACAGGGGTGGGGGCCAACGTCCTGACTTTC
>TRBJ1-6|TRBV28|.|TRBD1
CASSSNRQGAINSPLHF
TGTGCCAGCAGTTCCAACAGACAGGGCGCGATTAATTCACCCCTCCACTTT
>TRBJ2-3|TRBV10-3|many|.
CAIRGDPLPDTQYF
TGTGCCATCAGGGGGGATCCTCTCCCAGATACGCAGTATTTT
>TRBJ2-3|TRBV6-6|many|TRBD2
CASTNGGGGTDTQYF
TGTGCCAGCACCAACGGGGGGGGAGGCACAGATACGCAGTATTTT
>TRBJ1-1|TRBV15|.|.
CATSREWGGNTEAFF
TGTGCCACCAGCAGAGAGTGGGGAGGGAACACTGAAGCTTTCTTT
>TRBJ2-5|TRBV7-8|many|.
CASSLRQDQETQYF
TGTGCCAGCAGCTTAAGGCAGGATCAAGAGACCCAGTACTTC
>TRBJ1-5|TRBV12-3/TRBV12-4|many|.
CASSLQGWQPQHF
TGTGCCAGCAGTTTACAGGGATGGCAGCCCCAGCATTTT
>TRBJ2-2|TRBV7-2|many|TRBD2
CASSPGGNTGELFF
TGTGCCAGCAGCCCGGGAGGGAACACCGGGGAGCTGTTTTTT
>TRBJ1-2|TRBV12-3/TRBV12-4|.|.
CASSLTGATNGYTF
TGTGCCAGCAGTTTAACCGGGGCGACCAATGGCTACACCTTC
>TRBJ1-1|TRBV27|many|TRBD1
CASSPTGLNTEAFF
TGTGCCAGCAGCCCGACAGGGCTGAACACTGAAGCTTTCTTT
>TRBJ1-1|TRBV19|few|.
CASTLSGGTEAFF
TGTGCCAGTACTCTCAGTGGGGGGACTGAAGCTTTCTTT
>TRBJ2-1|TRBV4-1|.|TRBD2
CASSQVGLDFAEQFF
TGCGCCAGCAGCCAAGTCGGACTAGACTTCGCTGAGCAGTTCTTC
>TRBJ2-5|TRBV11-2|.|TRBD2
CASSSTSSGAQETQYF
TGTGCCAGCAGCTCCACCTCTAGCGGGGCACAAGAGACCCAGTACTTC
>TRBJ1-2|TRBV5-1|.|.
CASSLLFPGEDYGYTF
TGCGCCAGCAGCTTGTTGTTTCCGGGAGAGGACTATGGCTACACCTTC